Following are 7 T cell receptor beta chains from one sample sequenced in a study of T cells in Graves' hyperthyroidism and ophthalmopathy (dated by TCRdb to between 2018 and 2021). Library preparation employed multiplex PCR. These reads were obtained on an Illumina HiSeq 2000. The TCR beta CDR3 regions were amplified from the RNA transcripts. The TCR CDR3 was subjected to a first round of RT-PCR using the HTBI primer set and the Qiagen OneStep RT-PCR kit. Starting from the raw public reads, TCRdb applied fastp trimming at Q25, assembled clones with MiXCR and retained in-frame beta chains. Each CDR3 protein appears once, grouped with its most common genes and DNA. The sample data list about 34,000 distinct CDR3 sequences, and around 52% of these were observed just once. The top ten hold around a quarter of the sample. Sequenced material: blood. These receptors all stem from a woman aged 40 to 50 with Graves' ophthalmopathy.

The table lists this clonotype with many counts. This sequence joins TRBV14 and TRBJ1-1; D not certain. Trimming took 4 bases from V and 7 from J, leaving 13 bases between them. The germline gives CDR1 SGHDN, CDR2 FVKESK. The length of the CDR3 is 13 residues. The CDR3 bases are TGTGCCAGCAGCCTTACGGACGGGCGTGAAGCTTTCTTT. Translating gives CASSLTDGREAFF.

The chain combines TRBV25-1 with TRBJ1-1, with D possibly matching TRBD1 (5 bases). Looked up from germline, CDR1 is MGHDK and CDR2 is SYGVNS. The CDR3 loop spans 13 amino acids. Deletions cut 4 bases from V and 2 bases from J, with 8 bases between. CDR3 residues: CASSARDNTEAFF. The CDR3 DNA is TGTGCCAGCAGTGCGAGGGACAACACTGAAGCTTTCTTT.

On this clonotype: A read error is possible here, since a much larger clone lies one base away. The missing conserved phenylalanine or tryptophan at the end of this CDR3 makes a read error likely. The rearrangement links TRBV27 to TRBJ2-3; TRBD2 agrees at 8 bases. The V and J ends lost 0 bases and 5 bases, in that order; junction bases with no gene match: 4. The CDR3 consists of 15 residues. CDR1 MNHEY and CDR2 SMNVEV come from the germline V gene (reference sequence). CDR3 protein: CASSLSSLAGDTQYV. The CDR3 DNA is TGTGCCAGCAGTTTATCTAGCCTAGCGGGAGATACGCAGTATGTT.

The rearrangement joins TRBV7-2 to TRBJ2-7; D could derive from TRBD1 or TRBD2 (5 bases each). This CDR3 has 15 amino acids. V gave up 5 bases and J gave up 4 bases, with 18 bases separating them. The germline V gene has CDR1 SGHTA and CDR2 FQGNSA. The CDR3 loop is CASSDPGTAGYEQYF. The CDR3 nucleotides are TGTGCCAGCAGCGACCCCGGGACCGCCGGGTACGAGCAGTACTTC.

This clonotype was seen only a few times. The chain employs TRBV2 and TRBJ2-5, with 9 bases aligning to TRBD1. V dropped 5 bases and J dropped 6; count of bases not matched to a gene: 7. Germline CDR1 SNHLY, CDR2 FYNNEI. The CDR3 extends over 14 amino acids. As DNA, the CDR3 is TGTGCCAGCAGTTCTACAGGGGGCATCCAGACCCAGTACTTC. Translation gives CASSSTGGIQTQYF.

The rearrangement uses TRBV15 and TRBJ2-5, with TRBD2 as a possible D gene (5 bases). CDR1 LNHNV and CDR2 YYDKDF come from the germline V gene (reference sequence). The CDR3 contains 16 residues. V lost 1 base and J 3 bases, leaving 15 bases between the germline ends. CDR3 DNA sequence: TGTGCCACCAGCAGAGGGACCGAGACCGGGGAAGAGACCCAGTACTTC. Its protein is CATSRGTETGEETQYF.

DNA for the CDR3: TGTGCCAGCAGCTCTCCGGGACCTTGGCACGAGCATTTT. This sequence encodes CASSSPGPWHEHF. The chain has TRBV7-9 and TRBJ1-5; a weak D match, TRBD1 (5 bases). Trimming removed 4 bases at V and 14 bases at J, with 18 bases between. Germline CDR1 reads SEHNR; CDR2 reads FQNEAQ (reference sequence). The CDR3 has 13 residues.